Each of the 18 T cell receptor beta chains below was sequenced from the same sample in a study of CD8 T cells in ankylosing spondylitis. General study findings and limits: Roughly 8 highly homologous variants made up a TCR beta motif that seemed to typify ankylosing spondylitis blood.

Their antigens remain unidentified. TCRdb re-analysed the 5' RACE reads in MiXCR, keeping a single row per CDR3 protein. The sample includes around 480,000 distinct CDR3 sequences, 15% to 20% of them seen just once. Sequencing used blood, either unsorted or a sorted T cell fraction (not recorded which). The receptor source for this set is a male donor with ankylosing spondylitis.

The chain is built from TRBV7-3 and TRBJ2-7; D may correspond to TRBD1 or TRBD2 (5 bases each). The V end was cut by 5 bases, the J end by 0 bases, with 14 bases between. The CDR3 length is 15 residues. Per germline, CDR1 SGHTA and CDR2 FQGTGA. CDR3 protein: CASSPKGTDSYEQYF. The DNA of the CDR3 is TGTGCCAGCAGCCCAAAGGGGACGGACTCCTACGAGCAGTACTTC.

There are many counts of this clonotype. The V gene is TRBV4-3, the J gene TRBJ2-2; D uncertain. Germline V gene lookup returns CDR1 LGHNA and CDR2 YSLEER. The CDR3 loop spans 15 amino acids. Trimming shortened V by 0 bases and J by 7 bases, and 12 bases separated the two germline ends. The CDR3 nucleotides are TGCGCCAGCAGCCAAGATCAACACCGCGGCGGGGAGCTGTTTTTT. This translates into CASSQDQHRGGELFF.

This chain links TRBV4-3 with TRBJ2-1, with 12 bases aligning to TRBD1. The germline V gene has CDR1 LGHNA and CDR2 YSLEER. V shed 3 bases, J shed 9 bases, and the junction held 12 bases outside the gene matches. This CDR3 is built from 17 residues. The CDR3 sequence is CASSQGPPGQGAGEQFF. The CDR3 coding sequence is TGCGCCAGCAGCCAGGGCCCTCCGGGACAGGGGGCTGGTGAGCAGTTCTTC.

V gene TRBV5-1 combines with J gene TRBJ1-2, with 8 bases lining up with TRBD1. J lost 6 bases, V lost 0 bases, and 10 bases had no gene match. CDR1 and CDR2 (germline): SGHRS, YFSETQ. This CDR3 is 16 amino acids long. The CDR3 here is CASSLVVSGGADGYTF. The CDR3 nucleotides are TGCGCCAGCAGCTTGGTGGTCTCAGGGGGCGCGGATGGCTACACCTTC. Together with reference TRBV5-1 and TRBJ1-2, the CDR3 gives the full variable domain: KAGVTQTPRYLIKTRGQQVTLSCSPISGHRSVSWYQQTPGQGLQFLFEYFSETQRNKGNFPGRFSGRQFSNSRSEMNVSTLELGDSALYLCASSLVVSGGADGYTFGSGTRLTVV.

The table lists this clonotype with a few counts. The chain uses TRBV5-1 and TRBJ2-5; no clear D gene. The V gene lost 1 base and the J gene lost 4 bases, with 5 bases spanning the gap. This CDR3 has 12 amino acids. CDR1 and CDR2 (germline): SGHRS, YFSETQ. The CDR3 DNA sequence: TGCGCCAGCAGCTTGAATCGAGAGACCCAGTACTTC. The encoded protein is CASSLNRETQYF.

This clonotype was picked up a small number of times. The V gene is TRBV20-1, the J gene TRBJ2-3, with 8 bases identical to TRBD2. CDR3 length: 15 residues. Germline CDR1 is DFQATT and CDR2 is SNEGSKA (reference sequence). After removal of 1 base from V and 4 bases from J, the junction contained 7 bases not matched to a gene. CDR3 sequence reads: CSARAVAGRSDTQYF. The CDR3 DNA is TGCAGTGCTAGAGCCGTAGCGGGGAGGTCAGATACGCAGTATTTT.

The chain carries TRBV5-1 and TRBJ2-5; 9 bases map to TRBD2. Germline loops: CDR1 SGHRS, CDR2 YFSETQ. V lost 0 bases to trimming and J lost 10 bases; unmatched junction nucleotides: 16. The CDR3 contains 17 residues. The CDR3 coding sequence is TGCGCCAGCAGCTTGGCCCCCCCTCCTAGCGGGGCCCCGAGCCAGTACTTC. Encoded protein: CASSLAPPPSGAPSQYF.

This clonotype has only a few counts. This rearrangement joins TRBV3-1 to TRBJ2-3; perhaps TRBD2 as D (6 bases). V lost 4 bases and J lost 4, with 15 bases in between. This CDR3 comprises 15 residues. Germline V gene lookup returns CDR1 LGHDT and CDR2 YNNKEL (reference sequence). The CDR3 DNA reads as TGTGCCAGCAGCCCCCCGGCGGGACGTGCAGATACGCAGTATTTT. Translation: CASSPPAGRADTQYF.

V is TRBV6-1 and J is TRBJ1-1, with D possibly being TRBD1 (5 bases). V shed 6 bases and J shed 6 bases, with 14 bases lying between them. This CDR3 is built from 13 residues. Looked up from germline, CDR1 is MNHNS and CDR2 is SASEGT. CDR3 region: CASRPGGGPEAFF. CDR3 coding DNA: TGTGCCAGCAGGCCGGGGGGGGGTCCTGAAGCTTTCTTT.

This chain links TRBV4-2 with TRBJ1-2; D is perhaps TRBD1 (5 bases). Looked up from germline, CDR1 is LGHNA and CDR2 is YNFKEQ. This CDR3 contains 16 residues. The V gene lost 3 bases and the J gene lost 2 bases, with 16 bases spanning the gap. In DNA form, the CDR3 reads TGTGCCAGCAGCCAGGGCTCGGGGGGTGACAACTATGGCTACACCTTC. This encodes CASSQGSGGDNYGYTF.

V gene TRBV5-1 combines with J gene TRBJ1-2, with D perhaps matching TRBD1 (5 bases). The V gene's germline CDR1 is SGHRS and CDR2 YFSETQ. This CDR3 region has 15 residues. Trimming left V 2 bases short and J 6 bases short, with 17 bases between. CDR3 nucleotides: TGCGCCAGCAGCTTACAGGTTCGGGCTAATGATGGCTACACCTTC. The encoded protein is CASSLQVRANDGYTF.

This clonotype was observed many times. The chain is built from TRBV5-1 and TRBJ2-1; TRBD2 is a possible D gene (6 bases). Trimming cost V 5 bases and J 6 bases, with 18 bases left between them. The CDR3 has 15 residues. CDR1 and CDR2 (germline): SGHRS, YFSETQ. For the CDR3, the DNA is TGCGCCAGCAGGTATAGCGGTACCTTGGGCAATGAGCAGTTCTTC. It translates to CASRYSGTLGNEQFF.

In this sample, this clonotype turned up a few times. V and J are TRBV29-1 and TRBJ2-3; TRBD1 matches 7 bases. CDR3 length equals 14 residues. Looked up from germline, CDR1 is SQVTM and CDR2 is ANQGSEA. V lost 7 bases, J lost 0 bases, and 7 bases stayed unmatched. The CDR3 DNA reads TGCAGCGGAGGGACAGCCGCCAGCACAGATACGCAGTATTTT. Encoded protein: CSGGTAASTDTQYF.

This clonotype was detected ten times or more. The chain couples TRBV12-3 or TRBV12-4 to TRBJ2-1; D might be TRBD1 or TRBD2, each matching 5 bases. The germline V and J ends were trimmed by 4 bases and 6 bases, with 16 bases remaining between them. This CDR3 comprises 15 residues. DNA of the CDR3: TGTGCCAGCAGTTCAGTTGGGGCTCGGGGCAATGAGCAGTTCTTC. Translated, it gives CASSSVGARGNEQFF.

In DNA form, the CDR3 reads TGTGCCAGCAACAAACTGGACAGCAACACTGAAGCTTTCTTT. Its protein is CASNKLDSNTEAFF. This sequence joins TRBV6-1 and TRBJ1-1, with a tentative D call TRBD1 (6 bases). The germline gives CDR1 MNHNS, CDR2 SASEGT. The CDR3 is 14 residues long. Trimming took off 7 bases at V and 2 bases at J, with 14 bases between the two ends.

This clonotype was seen many times. This chain uses TRBV5-1 with TRBJ1-5; D gene unclear. Per the germline V gene, CDR1 is SGHRS and CDR2 is YFSETQ. Deletions cut 0 bases from V and 7 bases from J, with 14 bases between. The CDR3 extends over 15 amino acids. The CDR3 loop is CASSLEPDVNQPQHF. The CDR3 region has the DNA TGCGCCAGCAGCTTGGAGCCGGACGTAAACCAGCCCCAGCATTTT.

Concerning this clonotype itself: The CDR3 end shows no conserved phenylalanine or tryptophan, and so a read error is likely. The chain combines TRBV11-2 with TRBJ1-2; 7 bases are a match to TRBD1. With V trimmed by 5 bases and J by 8 bases, 11 bases remained unmatched. The CDR3 has 14 residues. CDR1 is SGHAT and CDR2 is FQNNGV in the germline V gene. The chain's CDR3 is CASSPQTGLGGYTL. The DNA for the CDR3 is TGTGCCAGCAGCCCACAGACAGGGTTGGGAGGCTACACCTTG.

The chain has TRBV7-3 and TRBJ1-6, with unresolved D. The CDR3 contains 12 residues. Germline assignment: CDR1 SGHTA and CDR2 FQGTGA. V lost 5 bases and J lost 8, with 7 bases in between. The CDR3 region is CASSKRDSPLHF. The CDR3 coding sequence is TGTGCCAGCAGCAAGAGAGATTCACCCCTCCACTTT.